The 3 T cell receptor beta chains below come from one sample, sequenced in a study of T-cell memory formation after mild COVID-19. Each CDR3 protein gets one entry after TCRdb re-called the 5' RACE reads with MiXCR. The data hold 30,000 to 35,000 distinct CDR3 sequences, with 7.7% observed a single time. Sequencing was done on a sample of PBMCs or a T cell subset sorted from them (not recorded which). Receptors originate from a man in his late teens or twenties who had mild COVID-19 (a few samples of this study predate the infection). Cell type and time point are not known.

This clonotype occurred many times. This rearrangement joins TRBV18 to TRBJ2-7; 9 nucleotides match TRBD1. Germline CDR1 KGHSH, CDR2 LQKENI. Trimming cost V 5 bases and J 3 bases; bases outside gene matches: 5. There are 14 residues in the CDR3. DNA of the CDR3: TGTGCCAGCTCATCCGGGACAGGGAGCTACGAGCAGTACTTC. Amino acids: CASSSGTGSYEQYF.

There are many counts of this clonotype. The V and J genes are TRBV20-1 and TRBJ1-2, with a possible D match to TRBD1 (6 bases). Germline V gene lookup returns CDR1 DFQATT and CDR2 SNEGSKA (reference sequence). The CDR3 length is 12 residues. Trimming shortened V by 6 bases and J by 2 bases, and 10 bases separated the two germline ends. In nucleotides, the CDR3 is TGCAGTGCGCCGACAGGAAACTATGGCTACACCTTC. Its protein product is CSAPTGNYGYTF.

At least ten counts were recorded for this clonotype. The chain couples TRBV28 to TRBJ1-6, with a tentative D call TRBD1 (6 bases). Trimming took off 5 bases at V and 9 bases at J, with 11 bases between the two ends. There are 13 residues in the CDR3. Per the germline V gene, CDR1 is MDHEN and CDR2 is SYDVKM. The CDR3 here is CASSQGWSSPLHF. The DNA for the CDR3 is TGTGCCAGCAGTCAGGGGTGGAGTTCACCCCTCCACTTT. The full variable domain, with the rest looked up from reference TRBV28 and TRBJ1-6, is DVKVTQSSRYLVKRTGEKVFLECVQDMDHENMFWYRQDPGLGLRLIYFSYDVKMKEKGDIPEGYSVSREKKERFSLILESASTNQTSMYLCASSQGWSSPLHFGNGTRLTVT.